Listed below are T cell receptor beta chains from one sample, sequenced in a study of blood T cell repertoires in COVID-19. TCRdb keeps only in-frame clones here, not all; method: immunoSEQ multiplex PCR. Of about 70,000 clones in the sample, around 88% were seen once. The sequenced material came from peripheral blood. The origin of the receptors is a woman aged 70-85 years with acute or convalescent COVID-19. Both conserved end residues are part of each CDR3. A D gene is named only where the DNA matches it firmly. Clone size is given for some rows only: seen once, a few or many times, or a class if the clone is expanded.

V gene: TRBV19; D gene: TRBD2; clone size: .; J gene: TRBJ2-5; CDR3 DNA: TGTGCCAGTAGTACAAGCGGGAGGAGGGCAGAGACCCAGTACTTC; CDR3 protein: CASSTSGRRAETQYF
V gene: TRBV28; D gene: TRBD1; clone size: .; J gene: TRBJ1-5; CDR3 DNA: TGTGCCAGCAGGAGACAGGGCGGTAGGAGTCAGCCCCAGCATTTT; CDR3 protein: CASRRQGGRSQPQHF
V gene: TRBV13; D gene: .; clone size: .; J gene: TRBJ2-4; CDR3 DNA: TGTGCCAGCAGCCCCTTGGCGACAGGAGCCAAAAACATTCAGTACTTC; CDR3 protein: CASSPLATGAKNIQYF
V gene: TRBV15; D gene: TRBD2; clone size: .; J gene: TRBJ2-2; CDR3 DNA: TGTGCCACCAGCCCCCGGGGAGGGACCGGGGAGCTGTTTTTT; CDR3 protein: CATSPRGGTGELFF
V gene: TRBV19; D gene: .; clone size: .; J gene: TRBJ1-2; CDR3 DNA: TGTGCCAGTAGTAACGTGGGGGCCACGATTAACTATGGCTACACCTTC; CDR3 protein: CASSNVGATINYGYTF
V gene: TRBV5-1; D gene: .; clone size: once; J gene: TRBJ1-6; CDR3 DNA: TGCGCCAGCAGCTTGGTACAGGGAAGAAATTCACCCCTCCACTTT; CDR3 protein: CASSLVQGRNSPLHF
V gene: TRBV6-5; D gene: .; clone size: .; J gene: TRBJ1-1; CDR3 DNA: TGTGCCAGCTCTGGGGGGTACACTGAAGCTTTCTTT; CDR3 protein: CASSGGYTEAFF
V gene: TRBV3-1/TRBV3-2; D gene: .; clone size: .; J gene: TRBJ1-1; CDR3 DNA: TGTGCCAGCAGCCACTGGGGGACACCGAACACTGAAGCTTTCTTT; CDR3 protein: CASSHWGTPNTEAFF
V gene: TRBV6-5; D gene: TRBD1; clone size: .; J gene: TRBJ2-7; CDR3 DNA: TGTGCCAGCAGTTACCGGGACAGGGGGCCCTCCTACGAGCAGTACTTC; CDR3 protein: CASSYRDRGPSYEQYF
V gene: TRBV7-9; D gene: .; clone size: once; J gene: TRBJ1-1; CDR3 DNA: TGTGCCAGCAGCCGGGAGGGTGGCACTGAAGCTTTCTTT; CDR3 protein: CASSREGGTEAFF
V gene: TRBV19; D gene: TRBD2; clone size: .; J gene: TRBJ2-2; CDR3 DNA: TGTGCCAGTAGTATAAGCGGGGGGGCAGGCGGGGAGCTGTTTTTT; CDR3 protein: CASSISGGAGGELFF
V gene: TRBV5-1; D gene: TRBD2; clone size: few; J gene: TRBJ2-2; CDR3 DNA: TGCGCCAGCAGCTTAAGCGGGAGATCTATAACCGGGGAGCTGTTTTTT; CDR3 protein: CASSLSGRSITGELFF
V gene: TRBV28; D gene: .; clone size: .; J gene: TRBJ1-2; CDR3 DNA: TGTGCCACCCCCGGGAGGGGAAACTATGGCTACACCTTC; CDR3 protein: CATPGRGNYGYTF
V gene: TRBV27; D gene: .; clone size: .; J gene: TRBJ2-3; CDR3 DNA: TGTGCCAGCAGTTTAAGGGGAGGCGAAACAGATACGCAGTATTTT; CDR3 protein: CASSLRGGETDTQYF
V gene: TRBV29-1; D gene: .; clone size: once; J gene: TRBJ1-5; CDR3 DNA: TGCAGCGTTCAGGAGGGAGGACAGCCCCAGCATTTT; CDR3 protein: CSVQEGGQPQHF
V gene: TRBV18; D gene: .; clone size: .; J gene: TRBJ1-3; CDR3 DNA: TGTGCCAGCTCACTGACAGATTTCTCTGGAAACACCATATATTTT; CDR3 protein: CASSLTDFSGNTIYF
V gene: TRBV27; D gene: .; clone size: .; J gene: TRBJ1-2; CDR3 DNA: TGTGCCAGCAGTTTATCGACCAGGGCTGATGGCTACACCTTC; CDR3 protein: CASSLSTRADGYTF
V gene: TRBV5-1; D gene: .; clone size: .; J gene: TRBJ1-4; CDR3 DNA: TGCGCCAGCAGGAGCTCGACACCAACATCCGAAAAACTGTTTTTT; CDR3 protein: CASRSSTPTSEKLFF
V gene: TRBV7-8; D gene: TRBD1; clone size: .; J gene: TRBJ2-7; CDR3 DNA: TGTGCCAGCAGCCGTTCCGAGACAGGGACCTACGAGCAGTACTTC; CDR3 protein: CASSRSETGTYEQYF
V gene: TRBV6-1; D gene: TRBD1; clone size: .; J gene: TRBJ1-6; CDR3 DNA: TGTGCCAGCAGTGAAATTACAGGGGGCTTACGGAATTCACCCCTCCACTTT; CDR3 protein: CASSEITGGLRNSPLHF
V gene: TRBV18; D gene: .; clone size: .; J gene: TRBJ2-4; CDR3 DNA: TGTGCCAGCTCACGGGAGGGACAGGCACTAAACATTCAGTACTTC; CDR3 protein: CASSREGQALNIQYF
V gene: TRBV28; D gene: .; clone size: .; J gene: TRBJ1-1; CDR3 DNA: TGTGCCAGCAGTGACTATGAAGCTTTCTTT; CDR3 protein: CASSDYEAFF
V gene: TRBV6-5; D gene: .; clone size: .; J gene: TRBJ2-1; CDR3 DNA: TGTGCCAGCAGTTACTCGGGGCGGGGAACCTACAATGAGCAGTTCTTC; CDR3 protein: CASSYSGRGTYNEQFF
V gene: TRBV28; D gene: .; clone size: .; J gene: TRBJ2-2; CDR3 DNA: TGTGCCAGCTCCCAAAGGCCAGGGGCCGGGGAGCTGTTTTTT; CDR3 protein: CASSQRPGAGELFF
V gene: TRBV28; D gene: .; clone size: few; J gene: TRBJ1-1; CDR3 DNA: TGTGCCAGCAGTTCCTCGACACGAGCTTTCTTT; CDR3 protein: CASSSSTRAFF
V gene: TRBV6-5; D gene: TRBD1; clone size: .; J gene: TRBJ1-2; CDR3 DNA: TGTGCCAGCAGTTGGGACAGGGGGAACTATGGCTACACCTTC; CDR3 protein: CASSWDRGNYGYTF
V gene: TRBV30; D gene: .; clone size: .; J gene: TRBJ2-7; CDR3 DNA: TGTGCCTGGAGTCGTAGAGGGTACGAGCAGTACTTC; CDR3 protein: CAWSRRGYEQYF
V gene: TRBV7-8; D gene: .; clone size: .; J gene: TRBJ2-1; CDR3 DNA: TGTGCCAGCAGCTTTACAGGGTCGTACAATGAGCAGTTCTTC; CDR3 protein: CASSFTGSYNEQFF
V gene: TRBV28; D gene: .; clone size: .; J gene: TRBJ1-6; CDR3 DNA: TGTGCCAGCAGTTTATATGGAGGAGGGACCGGAGATTCACCCCTCCACTTT; CDR3 protein: CASSLYGGGTGDSPLHF
V gene: TRBV6-5; D gene: .; clone size: .; J gene: TRBJ2-5; CDR3 DNA: TGTGCCAGCAGTTTCACAGATAAGGAGACCCAGTACTTC; CDR3 protein: CASSFTDKETQYF
V gene: TRBV5-6; D gene: TRBD1; clone size: .; J gene: TRBJ1-3; CDR3 DNA: TGTGCCAGCAGCCTGCCTCCGGACAGGTTCAAGTCTGGAAACACCATATATTTT; CDR3 protein: CASSLPPDRFKSGNTIYF
V gene: TRBV20-1; D gene: .; clone size: .; J gene: TRBJ2-5; CDR3 DNA: TGCAGTGCAGGGGGAAAAGAGACCCAGTACTTC; CDR3 protein: CSAGGKETQYF